The 21 T cell receptor beta chains below come from one sample, sequenced in a study of CD4 T cells in relation to SARS-CoV-2 and coronaviruses. Assay used: immunoSEQ multiplex PCR; TCRdb lists only in-frame clones, some missing. The repertoire has almost 20,000 clones, around 81% of them found once; the top ten carry about 11%. CD4+ T cells from unexposed donors were obtained before the COVID-19 pandemic (2011-2018). CD4+ T cells were isolated from the cells after around 10 days of culture. Their target antigens are unknown. The sequenced sample was CD4+ T cells from PBMCs, cultured in vitro. All receptors come from a human donor in good health.

V gene TRBV7-6 combines with J gene TRBJ2-1; D is uncertain. Trimming shortened V by 4 bases and J by 9 bases, and 13 bases separated the two germline ends. Germline V CDR1 and CDR2: SGHVS, FNYEAQ. The CDR3 loop spans 13 amino acids. DNA of the CDR3: TGTGCCAGCAGCTCAATCAACGCCGGTGAGCAGTTCTTC. It yields the protein CASSSINAGEQFF.

This chain links TRBV7-3 with TRBJ2-1; 11 nucleotides agree with TRBD2. There are 15 residues in the CDR3. Per germline, CDR1 SGHTA and CDR2 FQGTGA. With 5 bases clipped from V and 4 bases from J, the junction kept 4 bases outside the gene matches. CDR3 sequence (DNA): TGTGCCAGCAGCGTCGGGACTAGCGGATACAATGAGCAGTTCTTC. This sequence encodes CASSVGTSGYNEQFF.

The V and J genes are TRBV5-4 and TRBJ1-1; a possible D gene is TRBD1 (5 bases). The CDR3 is 14 amino acids. The V end lost 3 bases, the J end lost 0 bases, and 9 bases lay between the germline ends. CDR1 is SGHNT, CDR2 YYREEE, per germline (reference sequence). The CDR3 protein is CASSSGLMNTEAFF. CDR3 bases: TGTGCCAGCAGCTCGGGACTGATGAACACTGAAGCTTTCTTT.

The V and J genes are TRBV6-5 and TRBJ1-4; no clear D. The V gene lost 7 bases and the J gene lost 0 bases, with 12 bases spanning the gap. CDR3 length: 15 residues. CDR1 MNHEY and CDR2 SVGAGI come from the germline V gene. CDR3 bases: TGTGCCAGCACAGCGGGCCACGCAACTAATGAAAAACTGTTTTTT. Amino acids: CASTAGHATNEKLFF.

The gene calls are TRBV4-3 and TRBJ2-5; 8 nucleotides agree with TRBD1. This CDR3 has 16 amino acids. CDR1 LGHNA and CDR2 YSLEER come from the germline V gene. V shed 4 bases, J shed 5 bases, and the junction held 12 bases outside the gene matches. CDR3 sequence reads: CASSRTHRGVEETQYF. The DNA of the CDR3 is TGCGCCAGCAGCCGGACTCACAGGGGGGTTGAGGAGACCCAGTACTTC.

This chain links TRBV3-1 (or the pseudogene TRBV3-2) with TRBJ2-3; D uncertain. The CDR3 is 14 amino acids. Germline lookup yields CDR1 LGHDT and CDR2 YNNKEL (reference sequence). The V end lost 1 base, the J end lost 2 bases, and 7 bases lay between the germline ends. The CDR3 sequence is CASSQGPYTDTQYF. The CDR3 DNA reads TGTGCCAGCAGCCAAGGACCCTACACAGATACGCAGTATTTT.

The chain uses TRBV7-8 and TRBJ1-1; unclear D gene. Trimming removed 1 base at V and 0 bases at J, with 9 bases between. The CDR3 has 15 residues. CDR1 and CDR2 from the germline V gene are SGHVS and FQNEAQ. In nucleotides, the CDR3 is TGTGCCAGCAGCTTAGAATTCCGTCTGAACACTGAAGCTTTCTTT. Amino acid sequence: CASSLEFRLNTEAFF.

The V gene is TRBV29-1, the J gene TRBJ1-2; maybe TRBD1 (6 bases). Trimming cost V 4 bases and J 4 bases, with 16 bases left between them. The CDR3 totals 14 residues. Germline V lookup: CDR1 SQVTM, CDR2 ANQGSEA. The CDR3 bases are TGCAGCGTTGGGGCAGGGGATGGAAGCTATGGCTACACCTTC. It specifies CSVGAGDGSYGYTF.

V usage is TRBV11-2 and J usage is TRBJ1-6; D is unresolved. Germline CDR1 SGHAT, CDR2 FQNNGV. V gave up 5 bases and J gave up 7 bases, with 15 bases separating them. The CDR3 runs to 15 residues. The CDR3 DNA is TGTGCCAGCAGCACCAGGCAGCACCCAAATTCACCCCTCCACTTT. Its translation: CASSTRQHPNSPLHF.

The genes are TRBV5-5 and TRBJ1-5, with D unclear. Trimming took 0 bases from V and 4 from J, leaving 8 bases between them. The germline gives CDR1 SGHKS, CDR2 YYEKEE (reference sequence). The CDR3 spans 14 residues. CDR3: CASSLGLGNQPQHF. The CDR3 DNA follows: TGTGCCAGCAGCTTGGGGTTAGGTAATCAGCCCCAGCATTTT. Drawing the rest from reference TRBV5-5 and TRBJ1-5, the complete variable domain is DAGVTQSPTHLIKTRGQQVTLRCSPISGHKSVSWYQQVLGQGPQFIFQYYEKEERGRGNFPDRFSARQFPNYSSELNVNALLLGDSALYLCASSLGLGNQPQHFGDGTRLSIL.

This chain links TRBV4-2 with TRBJ1-2, with unresolved D. CDR1 and CDR2 from the germline V gene are LGHNA and YNFKEQ. Trimming shortened V by 0 bases and J by 4 bases, and 9 bases separated the two germline ends. The CDR3 is made up of 14 amino acids. CDR3 in amino acids: CASSQDYNSYGYTF. CDR3 coding DNA: TGTGCCAGCAGCCAAGATTATAACAGCTATGGCTACACCTTC.

V usage is TRBV4-3 and J usage is TRBJ2-2, with D possibly being TRBD1 (8 bases). Per germline, CDR1 LGHNA and CDR2 YSLEER. The CDR3 covers 16 residues. V lost 3 bases, J lost 4 bases, and 15 bases lay in between. The CDR3 DNA reads as TGCGCCAGCAGCCACCCACAGGGGGGGGCCACCGGGGAGCTGTTTTTT. It yields the protein CASSHPQGGATGELFF.

The chain employs TRBV18 and TRBJ1-5; D not resolved. V was clipped by 3 bases and J by 6 bases, with 6 bases between them. Germline CDR1 and CDR2: KGHSH and LQKENI. The CDR3 extends over 12 amino acids. The CDR3 DNA reads TGTGCCAGCTCACCGGGGAGTCAGCCCCAGCATTTT. Protein sequence: CASSPGSQPQHF.

The V call is TRBV4-1, the J call TRBJ2-5; D could derive from TRBD1 or TRBD2 (5 bases each). Germline CDR1 MGHRA, CDR2 YSYEKL. Deletions cut 4 bases from V and 5 bases from J, with 14 bases between. The CDR3 consists of 14 residues. This chain's CDR3 is CASSPGWGLETQYF. The CDR3 DNA follows: TGCGCCAGCAGCCCGGGGTGGGGGTTGGAGACCCAGTACTTC.

The chain has TRBV2 and TRBJ2-1; possibly TRBD1 or TRBD2 for D (5 bases each). The CDR3 runs 19 residues. CDR1 and CDR2 (germline): SNHLY, FYNNEI. V was pared by 1 base and J by 0 bases, with 19 bases between. The CDR3 is CASSEVAVLGRSSYNEQFF. The CDR3 DNA follows: TGTGCCAGCAGTGAAGTCGCCGTATTGGGACGGAGCTCCTACAATGAGCAGTTCTTC.

The rearrangement joins TRBV5-1 to TRBJ2-3; 14 positions match TRBD2. This CDR3 contains 16 residues. The V gene's germline CDR1 is SGHRS and CDR2 YFSETQ. V trimming: 4 bases; J trimming: 7 bases; junction bases outside the gene matches: 8. Written as DNA, the CDR3 is TGCGCCAGCAGCCCAGGGACTAGCGGGAGTGTGTATACGCAGTATTTT. Residues: CASSPGTSGSVYTQYF.

This chain joins TRBV2 and TRBJ1-4, with 7 bases fitting TRBD1. From germline, CDR1 is SNHLY and CDR2 FYNNEI. J lost 3 bases, V lost 6 bases, and 7 bases had no gene match. The CDR3 totals 15 residues. CDR3 protein: CASREQGLPNEKLFF. CDR3 coding DNA: TGTGCCAGCAGGGAACAGGGGTTACCTAATGAAAAACTGTTTTTT.

The chain is built from TRBV7-8 and TRBJ2-5; D gene unclear. CDR3 size: 14 residues. Trimming pared 5 bases from V and 1 base from J, leaving 11 bases between. Germline values: CDR1 SGHVS, CDR2 FQNEAQ. This chain's CDR3 is CASSNILGQETQYF. Written as DNA, the CDR3 is TGTGCCAGCAGCAACATCCTCGGCCAAGAGACCCAGTACTTC.

The count of this clone is one. The genes are TRBV5-1 and TRBJ2-5; a possible D gene is TRBD1 (6 bases). Germline loops: CDR1 SGHRS, CDR2 YFSETQ. V was clipped by 2 bases and J by 2 bases, with 16 bases between them. This CDR3 region has 16 residues. CDR3 coding DNA: TGCGCCAGCAGCTTATCCCGGGTGGACAGTCAAGAGACCCAGTACTTC. Translated, it gives CASSLSRVDSQETQYF.

The genes are TRBV5-1 and TRBJ2-6; 9 bases are a match to TRBD1. CDR1 is SGHRS, CDR2 YFSETQ, per germline. Unmatched junction bases numbered 3, after V lost 3 bases and J lost 2 bases. The CDR3 extends over 16 amino acids. In DNA form, the CDR3 reads TGCGCCAGCAGCTCCCGGGACAGGGCTGGGGCCAACGTCCTGACTTTC. Translation: CASSSRDRAGANVLTF.

Only a few counts were recorded for this clone. The genes are TRBV9 and TRBJ2-1; TRBD2 matches 13 bases. CDR1 and CDR2 from the germline V gene are SGDLS and YYNGEE. The V segment lost 1 base and the J segment 4 bases; nucleotides outside the gene matches: 8. This CDR3 has 18 residues. DNA of the CDR3: TGTGCCAGCAGCGTATCGACTAGCGGGGGGACATTTTACAATGAGCAGTTCTTC. Amino acid sequence: CASSVSTSGGTFYNEQFF.